Shown below are 10 T cell receptor beta chains from a single sample sequenced in a study of blood T cells in healthy people across ages. Through a sample-barcoded 5' primer and a J-beta primer mix, a second PCR was run for roughly 7 to 11 cycles. TCRdb reprocessed the 5' RACE reads with MiXCR, giving one entry per CDR3 protein. Among around 1,000,000 distinct CDR3 sequences listed, roughly two fifths were seen once. Material: blood. All receptors come from a man aged 18 to 29 in good health.

This clonotype has a handful of counts. V usage is TRBV6-2 or TRBV6-3 and J usage is TRBJ1-1; D remains unclear. CDR1 and CDR2 from the germline V gene are MNHEY and SVGEGT. V shed 0 bases and J shed 5 bases, with 4 bases lying between them. This CDR3 is 12 amino acids long. The CDR3 sequence is CASSYSRTEAFF. DNA of the CDR3: TGTGCCAGCAGTTACTCCAGAACTGAAGCTTTCTTT.

This clonotype showed up just a few times. The chain combines TRBV12-3 or TRBV12-4 with TRBJ2-1; TRBD2 matches 8 bases. J gave up 8 bases and V 3 bases, and 6 bases lay outside the gene matches. This CDR3 region has 14 residues. CDR3 sequence reads: CASSFSGVSDEQFF. DNA of the CDR3: TGTGCCAGCAGTTTTAGCGGGGTGAGCGATGAGCAGTTCTTC.

A few counts support this clonotype. The gene calls are TRBV4-1 and TRBJ2-3; D gene unclear. Germline CDR1 and CDR2: MGHRA and YSYEKL. V gave up 1 base and J gave up 2 bases, with 7 bases separating them. The length of the CDR3 is 14 residues. CDR3 protein: CASSQVSDTDTQYF. The CDR3 DNA reads TGCGCCAGCAGCCAAGTTTCAGACACAGATACGCAGTATTTT.

Concerning this clonotype: The conserved final phenylalanine or tryptophan is absent from the CDR3, which likely points to a read error. The chain links TRBV20-1 to TRBJ2-7, with 9 positions matching TRBD1. CDR3 length equals 15 residues. Germline loops: CDR1 DFQATT, CDR2 SNEGSKA (reference sequence). The junction had 10 bases not matched to a gene; V was cut back by 7 bases and J by 0 bases. CDR3 sequence reads: CSVPLTGGFSYEQYL. In DNA, the CDR3 is TGCAGTGTACCTCTGACAGGGGGTTTCTCCTACGAGCAGTACTTA.

This clonotype was observed at least ten times. The chain has TRBV29-1 and TRBJ2-3, with 8 bases matching TRBD1. CDR3 size: 14 residues. Germline V gene data show CDR1 as SQVTM and CDR2 as ANQGSEA. With V trimmed by 7 bases and J by 2 bases, 8 bases remained unmatched. CDR3 nucleotide sequence: TGCAGCGGGGAGACAGGGGTGGTCACAGATACGCAGTATTTT. The encoded protein is CSGETGVVTDTQYF.

The chain is built from TRBV15 and TRBJ1-1; D possibly corresponds to TRBD1 (5 bases). Per germline, CDR1 LNHNV and CDR2 YYDKDF (reference sequence). The CDR3 is made up of 18 amino acids. Trimming left V 0 bases short and J 8 bases short, with 25 bases between. The CDR3 sequence: CATSRDLGTQRRVSEAFF. The CDR3 DNA is TGTGCCACCAGCAGAGATCTCGGGACTCAAAGGAGGGTCTCCGAAGCTTTCTTT.

The CDR3 protein is CASRQGYMNTEAFF. DNA for the CDR3: TGTGCCAGCAGACAAGGGTACATGAACACTGAAGCTTTCTTT. This sequence joins TRBV6-5 and TRBJ1-1; no reliable D call. This CDR3 is 14 amino acids long. Germline V gene data show CDR1 as MNHEY and CDR2 as SVGAGI. V gave up 6 bases and J gave up 0 bases, with 11 bases separating them.

The genes are TRBV7-2 and TRBJ2-7; a weak D match, TRBD1 (6 bases). This CDR3 is built from 14 residues. V shed 4 bases and J shed 2 bases, with 12 bases lying between them. Germline CDR1 SGHTA, CDR2 FQGNSA. The DNA of the CDR3 is TGTGCCAGCAGCTCGAACCGACAGGCCTACGAGCAGTACTTC. Translated, it gives CASSSNRQAYEQYF.

This clonotype was detected a few times. The genes are TRBV20-1 and TRBJ1-4, with D tentatively TRBD1 (5 bases). This CDR3 spans 14 amino acids. Trimming shortened V by 5 bases and J by 3 bases, and 13 bases separated the two germline ends. Germline CDR1 and CDR2: DFQATT and SNEGSKA (reference sequence). CDR3 sequence reads: CSASGSKANEKLFF. In nucleotides, the CDR3 is TGCAGTGCTTCAGGGAGCAAGGCTAATGAAAAACTGTTTTTT.

The V call is TRBV10-3, the J call TRBJ2-5; D may be TRBD1 or TRBD2 (5 bases each). Germline-derived CDR1 and CDR2 are ENHRY and SYGVKD. The CDR3 sequence is 16 residues long. V was pared by 6 bases and J by 4 bases, with 21 bases between. The CDR3 protein is CAIRPGQGVAVETQYF. CDR3 in DNA: TGTGCCATCAGGCCCGGGCAGGGAGTTGCCGTAGAGACCCAGTACTTC.